The clone carrying this T cell receptor (beta chain) was seen a few times. The record originates from a study of regulatory T cells in long-lasting Graves disease. The authors built TCR beta libraries using iRepertoire HTBI primers and Arm-PCR of CDR3 regions. From the multiplex PCR reads, TCRdb called clonotypes with MiXCR, one entry per CDR3 protein. Here the sample spans approximately 400,000 distinct CDR3 sequences, about 25% being singletons. The CDR3 extends over 14 amino acids. J lost 7 bases, V lost 9 bases, and 12 bases had no gene match. CDR1 MGHDK and CDR2 SYGVNS come from the germline V gene. Regarding time point: persistent/refractory GD, antithyroid drugs over 5 years with positive TRAb. PBMC RNA was the source of the TCR library.

This specimen consisted of peripheral blood mononuclear cells (PBMCs), obtained when the disease was refractory, from a patient treated with antithyroid drugs. This rearrangement joins TRBV25-1 to TRBJ2-7, with 10 bases lining up with TRBD2. This clonotype was sampled from a female donor with Graves disease. CDR3 DNA sequence: TGTGCCAGAACGGGAGCGGGAGGGCCGCGAGAGCAGTACTTC. As protein: CARTGAGGPREQYF.